The 30 T cell receptor beta chains listed next were all sequenced from one sample in a study of cytomegalovirus exposure and HLA in healthy donors. PCR employed 60 Vbeta and 13 Jbeta primers. Generated by immunoSEQ multiplex PCR, the TCRdb table keeps only in-frame clones and is missing some. This table has around 100,000 clones, 63% appearing once. The specimen sequenced was PBMCs. These receptors were obtained from a human donor in good health.

This clone was found a few times. V usage is TRBV10-3 and J usage is TRBJ2-1, with no clear D. V lost 1 base and J 6 bases, leaving 4 bases between the germline ends. The CDR3 is made up of 12 amino acids. Germline V gene lookup returns CDR1 ENHRY and CDR2 SYGVKD. The DNA of the CDR3 is TGTGCCATCAGTGAGTTAGTCAATGAGCAGTTCTTC. This translates into CAISELVNEQFF.

The chain links TRBV7-2 to TRBJ2-1; 10 bases are a match to TRBD2. The germline V gene encodes CDR1 SGHTA and CDR2 FQGNSA. The CDR3 is 15 residues long. The V gene end was trimmed by 5 bases and the J gene end by 4 bases; junction bases not matched to a gene: 5. CDR3 sequence reads: CASSLGTSVYNEQFF. The CDR3 DNA reads as TGTGCCAGCAGCCTCGGGACTAGCGTGTACAATGAGCAGTTCTTC.

V usage is TRBV5-1 and J usage is TRBJ2-7, with 7 bases lining up with TRBD2. The germline V gene encodes CDR1 SGHRS and CDR2 YFSETQ. This CDR3 is 16 amino acids long. J gave up 4 bases and V 3 bases, and 13 bases lay outside the gene matches. CDR3 sequence (DNA): TGCGCCAGCAGCTCCAGTGGGGGGGGAGGCTCGTACGAGCAGTACTTC. Protein product: CASSSSGGGGSYEQYF.

The CDR3 sequence: CASSPPGPESYEQYF. CDR3 coding DNA: TGTGCCAGCAGTCCTCCGGGTCCGGAGTCCTACGAGCAGTACTTC. V usage is TRBV27 and J usage is TRBJ2-7; D is unresolved. Germline V gives CDR1 MNHEY, CDR2 SMNVEV (reference sequence). The CDR3 has 15 residues. Trimming shortened V by 5 bases and J by 1 base, and 15 bases separated the two germline ends.

This clone showed up just a few times. This chain joins TRBV2 and TRBJ2-1; weak D call: TRBD2 (5 bases). The CDR3 covers 16 residues. Trimming took off 6 bases at V and 8 bases at J, with 23 bases between the two ends. Germline V gene lookup returns CDR1 SNHLY and CDR2 FYNNEI. CDR3 residues: CASRGPGGASSDEQFF. CDR3 DNA: TGTGCCAGCAGGGGTCCCGGAGGTGCCTCGTCCGATGAGCAGTTCTTC. Drawing the rest from reference TRBV2 and TRBJ2-1, the complete variable domain is EPEVTQTPSHQVTQMGQEVILRCVPISNHLYFYWYRQILGQKVEFLVSFYNNEISEKSEIFDDQFSVERPDGSNFTLKIRSTKLEDSAMYFCASRGPGGASSDEQFFGPGTRLTVL.

The rearrangement links TRBV9 to TRBJ2-7; tentatively, D is TRBD1 (5 bases). CDR3 length equals 19 residues. From germline, CDR1 is SGDLS and CDR2 YYNGEE. Trimming stripped 3 bases from V and 2 bases from J, with 27 bases between. This CDR3 is CASSAAPLSHDRFTYEQYF. CDR3 bases: TGTGCCAGCAGCGCCGCTCCCTTGTCTCATGACAGATTCACCTACGAGCAGTACTTC. The full variable domain, completed using reference TRBV9 and TRBJ2-7, is DSGVTQTPKHLITATGQRVTLRCSPRSGDLSVYWYQQSLDQGLQFLIQYYNGEERAKGNILERFSAQQFPDLHSELNLSSLELGDSALYFCASSAAPLSHDRFTYEQYFGPGTRLTVT.

The chain uses TRBV15 and TRBJ2-7; 15 nucleotides line up with TRBD2. The germline V gene has CDR1 LNHNV and CDR2 YYDKDF (reference sequence). This CDR3 has 16 amino acids. The V gene end was trimmed by 6 bases and the J gene end by 6 bases; junction bases not matched to a gene: 9. In DNA, the CDR3 is TGTGCCACCAGGTCGGGGACTAGCGGGAGGAGGGGCGAGCAGTACTTC. Translated, it gives CATRSGTSGRRGEQYF.

This clone was picked up a small number of times. This sequence joins TRBV1 and TRBJ2-3; no check of the table's D call, TRBD1, against the DNA was made. TRBV1 is flagged as a pseudogene. This CDR3 has 22 amino acids. CDR3 bases: TGCACCAGCAGCCAAGATAACCCAACAGGGGGCCCAAACCGGGGTAGCACAGATACGCAGTATTTT. It encodes CTSSQDNPTGGPNRGSTDTQYF.

On this clone itself: Sequence at one end of the junction differs from germline and may be a read error. The V and J genes are TRBV11-2 and TRBJ2-5, with TRBD2 matching 7 bases. Matching the DNA end better, TRBJ2-7 makes the J call doubtful. CDR1 and CDR2 from the germline V gene are SGHAT and FQNNGV. This CDR3 spans 15 amino acids. The CDR3 region is CASGPRGEGSHEQYF. CDR3 sequence (DNA): TGTGCCAGCGGACCTCGGGGGGAGGGCTCCCACGAGCAGTACTTC.

The V call is TRBV4-1, the J call TRBJ2-3; weak D call: TRBD1 (5 bases). This CDR3 is built from 14 residues. Per germline, CDR1 MGHRA and CDR2 YSYEKL. V dropped 1 base and J dropped 6 bases, with 11 bases sitting between them. The CDR3 nucleotides read TGCGCCAGCAGCCAAGCTGTACAGGCGGATACGCAGTATTTT. Translated, it gives CASSQAVQADTQYF.

This clone was recorded a few times. This chain joins TRBV10-2 and TRBJ2-5; the match to TRBD2 covers 7 bases. The CDR3 is made up of 18 amino acids. The germline V gene encodes CDR1 WSHSY and CDR2 SAAADI. Trimming removed 0 bases from V and 5 bases from J; junction bases left unmatched: 15. In DNA, the CDR3 is TGCGCCAGCAGTGAGTCGAATCTAGCGGAAACTAGAGGGGAGACCCAGTACTTC. Translation: CASSESNLAETRGETQYF.

The V gene is TRBV19, the J gene TRBJ2-2, with D perhaps TRBD1 (6 bases). The CDR3 loop spans 17 amino acids. V shed 1 base and J shed 4 bases, with 16 bases lying between them. Germline-derived CDR1 and CDR2 are LNHDA and SQIVND (reference sequence). This chain's CDR3 is CASSIVLGGGATGELFF. The CDR3 bases are TGTGCCAGTAGTATAGTTCTAGGTGGGGGCGCCACCGGGGAGCTGTTTTTT.

This CDR3 is CASSLGTGSSGANVLTF. CDR3 coding DNA: TGCGCCAGCAGCTTGGGGACAGGGTCCTCTGGGGCCAACGTCCTGACTTTC. The chain joins TRBV5-1 to TRBJ2-6; 8 bases map to TRBD1. V gave up 0 bases and J gave up 0 bases; unmatched junction bases: 2. This CDR3 is 17 amino acids long. Germline V gene sequence: CDR1 SGHRS, CDR2 YFSETQ. The full variable domain, completed using reference TRBV5-1 and TRBJ2-6, is KAGVTQTPRYLIKTRGQQVTLSCSPISGHRSVSWYQQTPGQGLQFLFEYFSETQRNKGNFPGRFSGRQFSNSRSEMNVSTLELGDSALYLCASSLGTGSSGANVLTFGAGSRLTVL.

The chain employs TRBV2 and TRBJ2-5; D perhaps matches TRBD2 (5 bases). Germline V lookup: CDR1 SNHLY, CDR2 FYNNEI. The CDR3 is 14 residues long. V was shortened by 8 bases and J by 0 bases, with 13 bases between the two germline ends. The CDR3 here is CASSEREHQETQYF. CDR3 nucleotides: TGTGCCAGCTCCGAACGGGAACACCAAGAGACCCAGTACTTC.

This sequence joins TRBV5-1 and TRBJ2-2; 10 bases are a match to TRBD2. Germline assignment: CDR1 SGHRS and CDR2 YFSETQ. This CDR3 region has 17 residues. V dropped 2 bases and J dropped 4; count of bases not matched to a gene: 8. CDR3 in amino acids: CASSFIAGGLGTGELFF. The DNA of the CDR3 is TGCGCCAGCAGCTTCATAGCGGGAGGTTTAGGCACCGGGGAGCTGTTTTTT.

The genes are TRBV19 and TRBJ2-1, with 7 bases identical to TRBD2. The length of the CDR3 is 15 residues. V was pared by 5 bases and J by 4 bases, with 8 bases of the junction left unmatched. Germline CDR1 LNHDA, CDR2 SQIVND (reference sequence). The CDR3 region is CASSATSVKYNEQFF. In nucleotides, the CDR3 is TGTGCCAGTAGTGCCACTAGCGTGAAGTACAATGAGCAGTTCTTC.

Only one count was recorded for this clone. V gene TRBV5-4 combines with J gene TRBJ2-7; TRBD2 matches at 12 bases. The ends lost 0 bases at V and 12 bases at J; junction bases unmatched: 4. Germline V gene sequence: CDR1 SGHNT, CDR2 YYREEE (reference sequence). The CDR3 is 13 residues long. CDR3 in DNA: TGTGCCAGCAGCTTGGGGCTAGCGGGAGGGCGGTACTTC. Its translation is CASSLGLAGGRYF.

The chain employs TRBV29-1 and TRBJ1-2; tentatively, D is TRBD1 (5 bases). The length of the CDR3 is 12 residues. Germline loops: CDR1 SQVTM, CDR2 ANQGSEA. CDR3 amino acids: CSGTGANYGYTF. The CDR3 DNA reads TGCAGTGGGACTGGAGCTAACTATGGCTACACCTTC.

In nucleotides, the CDR3 is TGCGCCAGCAGCCTACAGAGGAACACTGAAGCTTTCTTT. Its translation: CASSLQRNTEAFF. The chain carries TRBV4-1 and TRBJ1-1, with D unclear. The germline gives CDR1 MGHRA, CDR2 YSYEKL. The V end lost 4 bases, the J end lost 1 base, and 7 bases lay between the germline ends. The CDR3 is 13 amino acids.

The DNA for the CDR3 is TGTGCCAGCGAGGGCGGGAGGGCCTCTGGGACCGGGGAGCTGTTTTTT. It encodes CASEGGRASGTGELFF. The chain combines TRBV2 with TRBJ2-2; 9 bases map to TRBD2. The CDR3 consists of 16 residues. Germline trimming cut 8 bases from V and 5 bases from J; bases unmatched to any gene: 12. Germline-derived CDR1 and CDR2 are SNHLY and FYNNEI.

In its sample, this clone was seen a few times. J is TRBJ2-1 and V is TRBV5-1, with 7 bases identical to TRBD2. The CDR3 totals 15 residues. Germline loops: CDR1 SGHRS, CDR2 YFSETQ. V gave up 1 base and J gave up 7 bases; unmatched junction bases: 8. Here the CDR3 DNA reads TGCGCCAGCAGCTTGAGGGAGGGCGCTAAAAATGAGCAGTTCTTC. This gives the protein CASSLREGAKNEQFF.

This clone was recorded a few times. The chain is built from TRBV15 and TRBJ1-2; D is possibly TRBD1 (5 bases). Looked up from germline, CDR1 is LNHNV and CDR2 is YYDKDF (reference sequence). The length of the CDR3 is 13 residues. Trimming shortened V by 0 bases and J by 4 bases, and 6 bases separated the two germline ends. CDR3 DNA: TGTGCCACCAGCAGAGAAACAGGCTATGGCTACACCTTC. This codes for CATSRETGYGYTF.

The chain combines TRBV4-1 with TRBJ2-2; D may be TRBD1 (6 bases). V shed 0 bases and J shed 1 base, with 9 bases lying between them. Germline CDR1 MGHRA, CDR2 YSYEKL. CDR3 length: 16 residues. The CDR3: CASSQEAQGNTGELFF. The CDR3 coding sequence is TGCGCCAGCAGCCAAGAGGCACAGGGGAACACCGGGGAGCTGTTTTTT.

The J gene is TRBJ1-1, the V gene TRBV28; no reliable D call. V lost 2 bases, J lost 0 bases, and 7 bases lay in between. Germline-derived CDR1 and CDR2 are MDHEN and SYDVKM. There are 14 residues in the CDR3. CDR3 coding DNA: TGTGCCAGCAGTTTAAGAGGGCTGAACACTGAAGCTTTCTTT. The encoded protein is CASSLRGLNTEAFF.

The chain carries TRBV25-1 and TRBJ2-2; TRBD1 might be the D (6 bases). CDR3 length equals 17 residues. Germline V lookup: CDR1 MGHDK, CDR2 SYGVNS. V was trimmed by 1 base and J by 4 bases, leaving 16 bases between them. CDR3 nucleotides: TGTGCCAGCAGTGAATCCGCAGGGGTTGGTGGCACCGGGGAGCTGTTTTTT. Translating it yields CASSESAGVGGTGELFF.

This clone was seen only once. The chain uses TRBV5-5 and TRBJ1-5; tentatively, D is TRBD1 (6 bases). CDR3 length: 15 residues. V lost 3 bases and J lost 0, with 10 bases in between. Per germline, CDR1 SGHKS and CDR2 YYEKEE (reference sequence). CDR3 sequence reads: CASSSGTNSNQPQHF. CDR3 coding DNA: TGTGCCAGCAGCTCCGGGACAAATAGCAATCAGCCCCAGCATTTT.

This clone was recorded only once. V is TRBV7-9 and J is TRBJ2-2; D remains ambiguous. This CDR3 comprises 15 residues. CDR1 and CDR2 from the germline V gene are SEHNR and FQNEAQ (reference sequence). Trimming removed 2 bases from V and 4 bases from J, with 11 bases in between. CDR3 bases: TGTGCCAGCAGCTTACATGGGCAGCTCACCGGGGAGCTGTTTTTT. It yields the protein CASSLHGQLTGELFF.

This clone was seen only a few times. The gene calls are TRBV10-2 and TRBJ2-3, with D hard to call. The CDR3 spans 13 residues. Between the trimmed V and J ends, which lost 8 bases and 0 bases, there was a span of 9 bases. From germline, CDR1 is WSHSY and CDR2 SAAADI. CDR3 loop: CASGGVSTDTQYF. The DNA of the CDR3 is TGCGCCAGCGGTGGCGTTAGCACAGATACGCAGTATTTT.

V usage is TRBV28 and J usage is TRBJ2-5, with 7 bases identical to TRBD2. CDR1 is MDHEN, CDR2 SYDVKM, per germline. The CDR3 extends over 15 amino acids. V dropped 4 bases and J dropped 1; count of bases not matched to a gene: 6. This CDR3 reads CASSYPSGIQETQYF. The CDR3 region has the DNA TGTGCCAGCAGTTACCCTAGCGGAATCCAAGAGACCCAGTACTTC.

The CDR3 loop is CASSQDHAGVYPDTQYF. The DNA for the CDR3 is TGTGCCAGCAGCCAAGATCACGCGGGAGTGTACCCAGATACGCAGTATTTT. The chain links TRBV14 to TRBJ2-3; 7 bases align to TRBD2. This CDR3 is built from 17 residues. Germline CDR1 reads SGHDN; CDR2 reads FVKESK. Trimming cost V 0 bases and J 4 bases; bases outside gene matches: 10.